A selection of T cell receptor beta chains follows, all from one sample in a study of OX40 agonist ivuxolimab in advanced cancers. Some clones are missing from TCRdb's copy, which holds only in-frame ones; the method was immunoSEQ multiplex PCR. The table records 60,000 to 75,000 clones, roughly 90% of them present only once. Sequences were derived from CD4+ or CD8+ T cells sorted from blood, sampled in a trial of the OX40 agonist ivuxolimab. These receptors were obtained from an adult with an advanced solid tumor such as melanoma, head and neck, liver or kidney cancer. The conserved cysteine and the conserved F or W are not part of the CDR3 here. Fields, in order: V gene, J gene, CDR3 length, CDR3 protein.

>TRBV18|TRBJ2-3|11
ASSPQQGDTQY
>TRBV7-2|TRBJ2-1|13
ASSPGLAGAVEQF
>TRBV27|TRBJ2-4|11
ASTSGERNIQY
>TRBV6-5|TRBJ1-5|12
ASTFDRVGQPQH
>TRBV5-8|TRBJ1-6|15
ASSFLEGSSYNSPLH
>TRBV7-2|TRBJ1-3|14
ASSPRTEGPGNTIY
>TRBV6-1|TRBJ2-2|11
ASSFEKGGELF
>TRBV18|TRBJ1-6|12
ASSLSYTNSPLH
>TRBV7-2|TRBJ1-2|12
ASSPGTGDYGYT
>TRBV2|TRBJ1-1|11
ASSEGGAGEAF
>TRBV28|TRBJ1-2|11
ASRLLTGYGYT
>TRBV7-9|TRBJ1-4|10
ASGGKGEKLF
>TRBV5-7|TRBJ2-7|15
ASSSPTSGRAIGEQY
>TRBV7-3|TRBJ2-1|14
ASSLNGLAEVNEQF
>TRBV7-6|TRBJ2-1|14
ASSLDSSGRSHEQF
>TRBV11-3|TRBJ2-5|10
ASSPDGETQY
>TRBV4-1|TRBJ2-5|9
ASQRGETQY
>TRBV25-1|TRBJ1-2|14
ASSREPGQANYGYT
>TRBV6-6|TRBJ2-1|11
ASSRQAGTEQF
>TRBV10-3|TRBJ1-6|10
AISDSTAPLH
>TRBV7-9|TRBJ2-2|13
ASSLTSGSSGELF
>TRBV5-6|TRBJ2-5|12
ASSFAGARETQY
>TRBV7-2|TRBJ1-2|11
ASSNGQNYGYT
>TRBV28|TRBJ2-5|15
ASSPVTSGGPWETQY
>TRBV12-5|TRBJ2-5|12
ASGGRGGGETQY
>TRBV18|TRBJ1-6|12
ASSRNSDNSPLH
>TRBV5-1|TRBJ2-3|12
ASSPGGSTDTQY
>TRBV7-9|TRBJ1-1|11
ASSLDRATEAF
>TRBV7-9|TRBJ2-7|11
ASSLPGPYEQY
>TRBV28|TRBJ2-7|11
ASTLDGSYEQY
>TRBV28|TRBJ2-5|17
ASSPPGTSGGRPSETQY
>TRBV6-5|TRBJ1-1|10
ASQAGNTEAF
>TRBV14|TRBJ1-2|12
ASSQATGADGYT
>TRBV7-9|TRBJ2-1|16
ASSLAELAGGLYNEQF
>TRBV15|TRBJ1-2|10
ATSRGYNGYT
>TRBV2|TRBJ2-5|13
ASQPIRGPQETQY
>TRBV10-2|TRBJ2-6|11
ATGGSGANVLT
>TRBV30|TRBJ2-7|11
AWQTGTYNEQY
>TRBV7-8|TRBJ2-7|13
ASTLYMPGELEQY
>TRBV11-2|TRBJ1-1|14
ASSLIRQGLGSEAF
>TRBV2|TRBJ1-2|12
ASSEQTGSYGYT
>TRBV2|TRBJ2-1|11
ASSYAGNNEQF
>TRBV20-1|TRBJ2-3|8
STSVDTQY
>TRBV5-1|TRBJ1-4|15
ASSSGGQGATNEKLF
>TRBV15|TRBJ2-7|13
ATSGLKTGFDEQY
>TRBV7-9|TRBJ1-1|14
ASSPPLGAKNTEAF
>TRBV23-1|TRBJ1-6|14
ASRTYRDSNNSPLH
>TRBV10-1|TRBJ1-5|12
ASSENGSRQPQH
>TRBV28|TRBJ1-5|10
ASTLGRQAQH
>TRBV14|TRBJ1-6|13
ASSPRGGGNSPLH
>TRBV28|TRBJ2-1|13
ASRGQGADYNEQF
>TRBV2|TRBJ2-5|14
ASRLNARGPQETQY
>TRBV6-5|TRBJ2-7|10
ASSYPSGEQY
>TRBV7-9|TRBJ1-1|10
ASSSLEGRAF
>TRBV11-2|TRBJ1-5|13
ASSLDFRVDQPQH